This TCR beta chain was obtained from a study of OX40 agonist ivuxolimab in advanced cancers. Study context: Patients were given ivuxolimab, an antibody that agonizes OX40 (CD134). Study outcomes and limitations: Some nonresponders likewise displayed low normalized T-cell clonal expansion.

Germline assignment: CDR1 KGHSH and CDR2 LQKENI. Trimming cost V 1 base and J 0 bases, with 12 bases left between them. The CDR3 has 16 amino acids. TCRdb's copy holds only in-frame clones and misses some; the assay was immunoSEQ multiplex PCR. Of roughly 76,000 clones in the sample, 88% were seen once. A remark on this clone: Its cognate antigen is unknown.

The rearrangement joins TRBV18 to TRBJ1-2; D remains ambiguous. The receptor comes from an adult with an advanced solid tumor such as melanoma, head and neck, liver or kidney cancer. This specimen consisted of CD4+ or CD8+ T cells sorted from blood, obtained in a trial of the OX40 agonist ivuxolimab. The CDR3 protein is CASSPLPADPNYGYTF. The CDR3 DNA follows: TGTGCCAGCTCACCACTGCCGGCAGACCCTAACTATGGCTACACCTTC.